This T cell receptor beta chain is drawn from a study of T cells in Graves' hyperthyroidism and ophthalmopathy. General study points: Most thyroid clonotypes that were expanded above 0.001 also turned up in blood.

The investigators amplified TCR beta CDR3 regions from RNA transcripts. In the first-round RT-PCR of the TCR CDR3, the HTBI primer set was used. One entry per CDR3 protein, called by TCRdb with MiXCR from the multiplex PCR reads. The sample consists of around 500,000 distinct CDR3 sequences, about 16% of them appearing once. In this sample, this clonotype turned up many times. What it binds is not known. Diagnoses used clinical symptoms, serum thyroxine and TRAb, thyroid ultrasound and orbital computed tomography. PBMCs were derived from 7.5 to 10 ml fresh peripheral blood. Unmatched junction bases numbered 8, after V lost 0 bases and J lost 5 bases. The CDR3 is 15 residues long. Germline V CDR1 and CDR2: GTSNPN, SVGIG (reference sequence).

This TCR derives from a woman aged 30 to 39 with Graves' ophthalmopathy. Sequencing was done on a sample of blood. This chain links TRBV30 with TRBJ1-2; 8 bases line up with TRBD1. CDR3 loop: CAWSVGPGQGYGYTF. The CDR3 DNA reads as TGTGCCTGGAGTGTAGGCCCCGGACAGGGATATGGCTACACCTTC.